These 3 T cell receptor beta chains were all obtained from the same sample, sequenced in a study of blood T cells in healthy people across ages. Through a sample-barcoded 5' primer and a J-beta primer mix, a second PCR was run for roughly 7 to 11 cycles. TCRdb reprocessed the 5' RACE reads via MiXCR and lists one record per CDR3 protein. Of fewer than 650,000 distinct CDR3 sequences in the sample, about 28% were seen once. These data also formed part of another study, on T cells of mothers and their children.

Material: blood. The receptors were sampled from a boy between 2 and 10 years old in good health.

This chain joins TRBV30 and TRBJ2-7, with no clear D. Trimming pared 1 base from V and 2 bases from J, leaving 9 bases between. Germline V gives CDR1 GTSNPN, CDR2 SVGIG (reference sequence). The CDR3 runs 13 residues. The CDR3 DNA follows: TGTGCCTGGAGTGGGCTGGGCCCCTACGAGCAGTACTTC. Protein product: CAWSGLGPYEQYF. Filled out from reference TRBV30 and TRBJ2-7, the complete variable domain reads SQTIHQWPATLVQPVGSPLSLECTVEGTSNPNLYWYRQAAGRGLQLLFYSVGIGQISSEVPQNLSASRPQDRQFILSSKKLLLSDSGFYLCAWSGLGPYEQYFGPGTRLTVT.

This clonotype showed up just a few times. J is TRBJ2-1 and V is TRBV6-6; a weak D match, TRBD1 (6 bases). The germline CDR1 and CDR2 sequences are MNHNY and SVGAGI (reference sequence). The CDR3 loop spans 15 amino acids. Deletions cut 0 bases from V and 8 bases from J, with 14 bases between. The CDR3 protein is CASSYSGASFDEQFF. In nucleotides, the CDR3 is TGTGCCAGCAGTTACTCGGGGGCTAGTTTTGATGAGCAGTTCTTC.

This clonotype was observed a few times. The rearrangement links TRBV7-9 to TRBJ2-7; no definite D call. CDR1 SEHNR and CDR2 FQNEAQ come from the germline V gene (reference sequence). The CDR3 totals 15 residues. The V and J ends lost 6 bases and 3 bases respectively, with 18 bases between them. In nucleotides, the CDR3 is TGTGCCAGCAGTTATCCTGTAGAATCTGGCTACGAGCAGTACTTC. This translates into CASSYPVESGYEQYF.